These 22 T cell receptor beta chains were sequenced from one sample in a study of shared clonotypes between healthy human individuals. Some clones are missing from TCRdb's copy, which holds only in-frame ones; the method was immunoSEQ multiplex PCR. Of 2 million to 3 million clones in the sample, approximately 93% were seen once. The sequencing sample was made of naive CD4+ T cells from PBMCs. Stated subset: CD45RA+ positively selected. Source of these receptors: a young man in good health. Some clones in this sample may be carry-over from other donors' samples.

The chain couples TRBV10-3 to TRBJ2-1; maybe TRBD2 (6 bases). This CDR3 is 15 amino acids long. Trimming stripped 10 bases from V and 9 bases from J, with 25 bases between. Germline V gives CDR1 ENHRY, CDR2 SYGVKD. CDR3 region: CATGPIRPVGSEQFF. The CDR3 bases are TGTGCCACAGGCCCGATCCGGCCCGTCGGGAGTGAGCAGTTCTTC.

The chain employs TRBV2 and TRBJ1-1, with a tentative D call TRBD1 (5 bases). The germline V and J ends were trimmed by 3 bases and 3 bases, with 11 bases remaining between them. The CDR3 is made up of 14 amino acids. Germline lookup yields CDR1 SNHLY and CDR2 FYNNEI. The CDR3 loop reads CASSDEGIYTEAFF. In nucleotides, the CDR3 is TGTGCCAGCAGTGACGAGGGGATTTACACTGAAGCTTTCTTT.

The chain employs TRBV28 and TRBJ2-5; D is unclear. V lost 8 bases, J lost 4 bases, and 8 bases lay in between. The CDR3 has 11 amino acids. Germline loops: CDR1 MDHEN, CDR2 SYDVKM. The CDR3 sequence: CASAIGETQYF. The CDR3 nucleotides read TGTGCCAGCGCTATCGGAGAGACCCAGTACTTC.

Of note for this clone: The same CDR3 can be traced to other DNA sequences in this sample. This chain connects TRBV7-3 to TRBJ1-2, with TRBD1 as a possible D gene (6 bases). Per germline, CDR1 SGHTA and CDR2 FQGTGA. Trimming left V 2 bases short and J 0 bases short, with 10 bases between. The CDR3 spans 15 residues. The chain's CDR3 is CASSLSTGANYGYTF. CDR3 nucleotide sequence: TGTGCCAGCAGCTTATCGACAGGAGCTAACTATGGCTACACCTTC.

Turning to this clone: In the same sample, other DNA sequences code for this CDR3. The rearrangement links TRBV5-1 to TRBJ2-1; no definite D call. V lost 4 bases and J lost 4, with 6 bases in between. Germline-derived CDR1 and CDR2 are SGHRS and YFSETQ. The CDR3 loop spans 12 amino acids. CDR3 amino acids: CASSPSYNEQFF. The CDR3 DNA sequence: TGCGCCAGCAGCCCCTCATACAATGAGCAGTTCTTC. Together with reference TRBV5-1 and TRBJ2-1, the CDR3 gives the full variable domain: KAGVTQTPRYLIKTRGQQVTLSCSPISGHRSVSWYQQTPGQGLQFLFEYFSETQRNKGNFPGRFSGRQFSNSRSEMNVSTLELGDSALYLCASSPSYNEQFFGPGTRLTVL.

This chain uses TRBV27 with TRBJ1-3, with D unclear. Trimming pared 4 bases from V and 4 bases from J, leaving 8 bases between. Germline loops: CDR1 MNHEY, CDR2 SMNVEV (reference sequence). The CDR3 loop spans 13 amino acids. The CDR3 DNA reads TGTGCCAGCAGTTCCCCGCGGGGAAACACCATATATTTT. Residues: CASSSPRGNTIYF.

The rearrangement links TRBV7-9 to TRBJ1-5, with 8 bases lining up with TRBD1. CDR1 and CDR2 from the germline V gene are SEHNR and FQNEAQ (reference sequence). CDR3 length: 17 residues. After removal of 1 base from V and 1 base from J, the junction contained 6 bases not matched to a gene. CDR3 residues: CASSLGTGSSSNQPQHF. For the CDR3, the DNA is TGTGCCAGCAGCTTAGGGACAGGGTCATCAAGCAATCAGCCCCAGCATTTT.

The CDR3 nucleotides read TGTGCCAGCAGCCGAGAGCAGGACTGGGTCACCTACGAGCAGTACTTC. This translates into CASSREQDWVTYEQYF. This rearrangement joins TRBV4-2 to TRBJ2-7, with D possibly being TRBD2 (5 bases). Trimming left V 4 bases short and J 2 bases short, with 18 bases between. Germline V gene data show CDR1 as LGHNA and CDR2 as YNFKEQ. This CDR3 is built from 16 residues.

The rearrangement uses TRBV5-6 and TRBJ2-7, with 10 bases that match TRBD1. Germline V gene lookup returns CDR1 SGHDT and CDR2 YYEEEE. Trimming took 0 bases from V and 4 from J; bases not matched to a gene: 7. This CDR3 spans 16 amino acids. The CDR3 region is CASSLALRDRGYEQYF. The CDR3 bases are TGTGCCAGCAGCTTGGCCCTACGGGACAGGGGTTACGAGCAGTACTTC.

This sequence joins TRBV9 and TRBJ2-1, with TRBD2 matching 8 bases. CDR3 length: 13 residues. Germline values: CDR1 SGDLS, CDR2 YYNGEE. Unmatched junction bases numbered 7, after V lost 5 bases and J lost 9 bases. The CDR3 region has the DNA TGTGCCAGCAGGCAGACTAGCGCTGGTGAGCAGTTCTTC. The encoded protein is CASRQTSAGEQFF.

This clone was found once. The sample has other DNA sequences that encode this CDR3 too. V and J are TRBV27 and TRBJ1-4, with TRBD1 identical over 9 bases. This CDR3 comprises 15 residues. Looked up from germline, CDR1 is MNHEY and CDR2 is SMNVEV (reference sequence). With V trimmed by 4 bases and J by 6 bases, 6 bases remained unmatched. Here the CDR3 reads CASSSQGAGDEKLFF. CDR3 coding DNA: TGTGCCAGCAGTTCACAGGGGGCGGGGGATGAAAAACTGTTTTTT.

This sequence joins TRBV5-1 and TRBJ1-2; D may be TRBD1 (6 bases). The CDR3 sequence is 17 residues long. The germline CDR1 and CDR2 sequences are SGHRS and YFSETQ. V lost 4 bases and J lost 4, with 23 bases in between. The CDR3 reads CASSPDGRQGLGYGYTF. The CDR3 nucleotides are TGCGCCAGCAGCCCGGACGGACGCCAGGGGCTCGGCTATGGCTACACCTTC.

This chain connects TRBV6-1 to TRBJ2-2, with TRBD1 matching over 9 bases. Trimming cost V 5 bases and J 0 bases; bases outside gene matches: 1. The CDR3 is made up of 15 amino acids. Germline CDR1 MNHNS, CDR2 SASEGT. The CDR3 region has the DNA TGTGCCAGCAGTAGACAGGGGGCGAACACCGGGGAGCTGTTTTTT. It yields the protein CASSRQGANTGELFF.

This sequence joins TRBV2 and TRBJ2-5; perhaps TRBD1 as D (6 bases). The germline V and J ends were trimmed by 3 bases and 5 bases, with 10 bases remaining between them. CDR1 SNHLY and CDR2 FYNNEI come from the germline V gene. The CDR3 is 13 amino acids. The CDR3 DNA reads TGTGCCAGCAGTGAGCAGGGGCCGGAGACCCAGTACTTC. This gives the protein CASSEQGPETQYF.

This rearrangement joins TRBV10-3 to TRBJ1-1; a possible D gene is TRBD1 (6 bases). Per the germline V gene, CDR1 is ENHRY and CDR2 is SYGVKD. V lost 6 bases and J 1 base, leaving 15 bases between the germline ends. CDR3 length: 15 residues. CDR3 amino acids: CAISAQTGQNTEAFF. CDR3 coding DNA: TGTGCCATCAGCGCCCAGACAGGCCAGAACACTGAAGCTTTCTTT.

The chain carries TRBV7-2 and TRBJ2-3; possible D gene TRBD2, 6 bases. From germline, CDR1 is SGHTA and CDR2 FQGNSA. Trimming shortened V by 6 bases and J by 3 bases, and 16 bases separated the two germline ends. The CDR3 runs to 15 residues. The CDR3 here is CASSRRERATDTQYF. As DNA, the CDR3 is TGTGCCAGCAGTAGGAGGGAGAGGGCAACAGATACGCAGTATTTT.

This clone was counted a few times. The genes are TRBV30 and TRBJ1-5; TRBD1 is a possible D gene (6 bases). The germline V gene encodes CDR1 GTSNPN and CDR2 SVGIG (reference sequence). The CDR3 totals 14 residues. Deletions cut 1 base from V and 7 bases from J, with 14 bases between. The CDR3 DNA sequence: TGTGCCTGGAGTGACCGGGGGCTTCGGCAGCCCCAGCATTTT. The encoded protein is CAWSDRGLRQPQHF.

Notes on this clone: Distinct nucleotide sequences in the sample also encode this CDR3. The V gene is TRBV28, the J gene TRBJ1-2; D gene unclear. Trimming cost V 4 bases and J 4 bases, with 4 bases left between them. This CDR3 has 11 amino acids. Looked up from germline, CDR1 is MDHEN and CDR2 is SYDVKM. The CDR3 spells CASSSIYGYTF. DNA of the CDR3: TGTGCCAGCAGTTCTATCTATGGCTACACCTTC.

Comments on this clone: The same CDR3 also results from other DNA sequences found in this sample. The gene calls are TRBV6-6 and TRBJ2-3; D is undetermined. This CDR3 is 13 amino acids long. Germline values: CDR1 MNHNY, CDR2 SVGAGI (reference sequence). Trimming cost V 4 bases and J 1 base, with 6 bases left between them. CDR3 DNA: TGTGCCAGCAGTTCTGCAGGCACAGATACGCAGTATTTT. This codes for CASSSAGTDTQYF.

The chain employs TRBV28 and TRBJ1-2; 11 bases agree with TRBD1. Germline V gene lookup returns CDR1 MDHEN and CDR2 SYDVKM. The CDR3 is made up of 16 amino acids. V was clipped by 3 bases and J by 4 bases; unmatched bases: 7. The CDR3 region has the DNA TGTGCCAGCAGTTTTGCCTGGACAGGGGGCCTCTATGGCTACACCTTC. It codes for CASSFAWTGGLYGYTF.

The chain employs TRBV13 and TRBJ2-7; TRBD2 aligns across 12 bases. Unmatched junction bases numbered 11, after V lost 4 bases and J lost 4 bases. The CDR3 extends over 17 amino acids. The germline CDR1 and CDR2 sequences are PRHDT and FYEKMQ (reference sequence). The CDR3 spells CASSYQRGGLAGYEQYF. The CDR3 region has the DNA TGTGCCAGCAGCTACCAGAGGGGGGGACTAGCGGGTTACGAGCAGTACTTC.

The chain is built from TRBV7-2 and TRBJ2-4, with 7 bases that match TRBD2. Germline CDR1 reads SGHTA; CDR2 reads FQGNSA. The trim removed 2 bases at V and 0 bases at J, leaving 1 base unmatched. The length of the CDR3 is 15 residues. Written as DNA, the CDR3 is TGTGCCAGCAGCTTAAGCGGGGTAGCCAAAAACATTCAGTACTTC. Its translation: CASSLSGVAKNIQYF.